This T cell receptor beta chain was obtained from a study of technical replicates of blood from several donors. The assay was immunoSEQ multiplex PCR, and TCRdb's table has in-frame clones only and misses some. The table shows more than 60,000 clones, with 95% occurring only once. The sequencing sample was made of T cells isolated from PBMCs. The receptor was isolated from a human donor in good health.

DNA for the CDR3: TGTGCCAGCAGCTGGGCCGAGGGCTACACCTTC. Translating gives CASSWAEGYTF. This chain joins TRBV5-4 and TRBJ1-2; no definite D call. The germline V gene has CDR1 SGHNT and CDR2 YYREEE (reference sequence). The CDR3 spans 11 residues. Trimming removed 3 bases from V and 8 bases from J, with 8 bases in between.